These T cell receptor beta chains were read from a single sample in a study of T cells expressing NK-cell markers. TCRdb reprocessed the 5' RACE reads, with one entry per CDR3 protein and no DNA. This specimen shows roughly 390,000 distinct CDR3 sequences; the ten leading clones hold roughly 10%. Input material: blood T cells: a sorted CD56 or NKG2C T cell subset, CD4+ or CD8+ T cells, or bulk PBMC T cells (not recorded which). The receptors come from a woman aged 45-65 years in good health. The CDR3 runs from the conserved cysteine through the conserved F or W. The order of the fields is V gene, J gene, CDR3 protein.

TRBV5-1	TRBJ1-4	CASRTELNEKLFF
TRBV29-1	TRBJ2-4	CSALGGVAKNIQYF
TRBV11-2	TRBJ1-2	CASSLDSAGHYGYTF
TRBV29-1	TRBJ2-5	CSAARQIQETQYF
TRBV6-7	TRBJ1-1	CASSYSRENTEAFF
TRBV11-2	TRBJ2-1	CASSLKGDYYNEQFF
TRBV6-6	TRBJ1-1	CASSYRARGFGEAFF
TRBV19	TRBJ2-3	CASSSGFELTDTQYF
TRBV7-6	TRBJ2-1	CASSLWEGEQFF
TRBV4-1	TRBJ1-2	CASSQDWGVAYGYTF
TRBV27	TRBJ1-5	CASSLYGGLGNQPQHF
TRBV11-2	TRBJ2-1	CASRVGGSRSNEQFF
TRBV7-6	TRBJ1-2	CASSLEAGGTLGYTF
TRBV10-3	TRBJ1-2	CAISVRDRDPYGYTF
TRBV9	TRBJ2-3	CASSVTSGRAIDTQYF
TRBV13	TRBJ2-7	CASSTQGMWYEQYF
TRBV20-1	TRBJ2-1	CSAVGGNGRDSYNEQFF
TRBV6-5	TRBJ2-1	CASSYSFPRAGQFF
TRBV5-1	TRBJ2-5	CASSLVGAGQETQYF
TRBV11-2	TRBJ2-3	CASSRANGADTQYF
TRBV6-5	TRBJ1-2	CASSYLGAAVTGGYTF
TRBV6-5	TRBJ2-1	CASSYSSVNEQFF
TRBV10-3	TRBJ2-1	CAIRSALREGYNEQFF
TRBV6-5	TRBJ1-1	CASSRRAGTNTEAFF
TRBV2	TRBJ2-3	CASRGGTSTDTQYF
TRBV18	TRBJ2-6	CASLFDGANVLTF
TRBV27	TRBJ2-7	CASSLDRVRPYEQYF
TRBV7-2	TRBJ2-1	CASSPRTGLAGSSYEQFF
TRBV20-1	TRBJ2-3	CSERQTSTDTQYF
TRBV4-2	TRBJ2-2	CASSQDPPGLGGAGELFF
TRBV12-3/TRBV12-4	TRBJ2-7	CASSKGTGYYEQYF
TRBV20-1	TRBJ1-3	CSARGPTGTIYF
TRBV20-1	TRBJ1-2	CSARAGGTGPYGYTF
TRBV11-2	TRBJ2-4	CASSTGTNTLGIQYF
TRBV7-9	TRBJ2-7	CASRDKRAYEQYF
TRBV30	TRBJ2-7	CAWSRAGVVEQYF
TRBV7-3	TRBJ2-3	CASSQSSTVTDTQYF
TRBV7-2	TRBJ1-1	CASSFISGTEAFF
TRBV20-1	TRBJ2-5	CSASKGTAEETQYF
TRBV29-1	TRBJ1-5	CSVLETGATAQPQHF
TRBV2	TRBJ1-4	CASSAGTTNEKLFF
TRBV12-3/TRBV12-4	TRBJ2-5	CASSSPLHETQYF
TRBV7-9	TRBJ2-1	CASSLMGGRQGTTGTYNEQFF
TRBV6-6	TRBJ1-4	CASRIQGESEKLFF
TRBV6-4	TRBJ2-1	CASSDRTSGDYNEQFF
TRBV20-1	TRBJ2-4	CSARVRLAGEAKNIQYF